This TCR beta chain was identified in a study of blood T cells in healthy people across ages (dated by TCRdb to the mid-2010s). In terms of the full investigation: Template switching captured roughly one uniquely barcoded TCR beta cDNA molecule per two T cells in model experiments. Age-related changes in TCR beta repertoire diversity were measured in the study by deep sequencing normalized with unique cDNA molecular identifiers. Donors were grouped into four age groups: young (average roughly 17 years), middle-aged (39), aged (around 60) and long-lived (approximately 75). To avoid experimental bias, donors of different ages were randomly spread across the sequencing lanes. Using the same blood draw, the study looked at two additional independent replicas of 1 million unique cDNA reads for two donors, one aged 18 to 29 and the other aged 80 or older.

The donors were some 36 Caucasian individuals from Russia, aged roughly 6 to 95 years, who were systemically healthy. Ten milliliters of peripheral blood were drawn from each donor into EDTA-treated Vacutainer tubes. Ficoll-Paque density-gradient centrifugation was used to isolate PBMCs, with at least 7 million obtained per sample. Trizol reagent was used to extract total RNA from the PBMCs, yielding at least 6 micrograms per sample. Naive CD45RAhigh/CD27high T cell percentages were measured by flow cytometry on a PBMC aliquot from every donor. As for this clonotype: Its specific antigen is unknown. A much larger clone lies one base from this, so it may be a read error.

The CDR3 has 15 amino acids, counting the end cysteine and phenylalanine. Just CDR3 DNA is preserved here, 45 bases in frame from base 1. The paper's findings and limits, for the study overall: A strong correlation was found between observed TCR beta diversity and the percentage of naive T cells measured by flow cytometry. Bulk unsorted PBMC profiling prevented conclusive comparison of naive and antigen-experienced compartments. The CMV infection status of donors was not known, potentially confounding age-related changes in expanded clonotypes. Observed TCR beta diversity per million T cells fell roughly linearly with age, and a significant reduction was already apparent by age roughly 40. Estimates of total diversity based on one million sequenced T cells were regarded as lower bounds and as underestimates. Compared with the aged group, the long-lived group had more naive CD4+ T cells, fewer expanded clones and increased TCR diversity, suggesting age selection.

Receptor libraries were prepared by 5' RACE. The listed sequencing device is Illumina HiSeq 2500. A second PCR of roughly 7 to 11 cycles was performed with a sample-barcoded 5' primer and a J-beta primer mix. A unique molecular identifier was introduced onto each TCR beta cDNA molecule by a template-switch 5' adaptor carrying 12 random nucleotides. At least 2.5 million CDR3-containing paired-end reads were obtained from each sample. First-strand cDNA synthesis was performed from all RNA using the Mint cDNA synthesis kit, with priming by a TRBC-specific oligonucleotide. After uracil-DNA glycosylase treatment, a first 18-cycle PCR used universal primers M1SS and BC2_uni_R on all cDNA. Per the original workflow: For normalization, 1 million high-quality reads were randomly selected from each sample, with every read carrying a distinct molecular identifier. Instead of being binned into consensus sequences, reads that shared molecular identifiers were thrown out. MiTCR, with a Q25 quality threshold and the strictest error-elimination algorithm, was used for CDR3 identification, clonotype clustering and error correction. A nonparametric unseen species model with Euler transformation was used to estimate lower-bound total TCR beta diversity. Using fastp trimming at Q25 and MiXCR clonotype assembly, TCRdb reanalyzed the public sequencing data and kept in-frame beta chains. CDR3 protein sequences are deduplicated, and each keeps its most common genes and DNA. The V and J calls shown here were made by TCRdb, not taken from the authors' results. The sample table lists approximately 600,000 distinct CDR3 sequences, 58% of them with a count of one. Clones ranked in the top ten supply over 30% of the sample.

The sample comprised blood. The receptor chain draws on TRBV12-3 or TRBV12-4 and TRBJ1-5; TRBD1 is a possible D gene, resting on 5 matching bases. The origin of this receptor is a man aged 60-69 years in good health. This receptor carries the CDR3 CASGFGGSGNQPQHF. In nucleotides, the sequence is TGTGCCAGCGGTTTTGGGGGAAGTGGCAATCAGCCCCAGCATTTT.